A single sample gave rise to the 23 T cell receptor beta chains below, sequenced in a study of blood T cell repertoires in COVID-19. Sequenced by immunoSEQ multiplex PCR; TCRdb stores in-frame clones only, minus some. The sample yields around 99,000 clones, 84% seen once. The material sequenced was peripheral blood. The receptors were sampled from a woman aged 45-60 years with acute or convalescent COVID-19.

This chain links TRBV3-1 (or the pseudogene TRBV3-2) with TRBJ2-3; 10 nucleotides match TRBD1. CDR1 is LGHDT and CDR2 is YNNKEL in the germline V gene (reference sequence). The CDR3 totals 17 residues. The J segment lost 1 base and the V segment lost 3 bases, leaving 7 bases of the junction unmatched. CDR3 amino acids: CASSHRQGAFGTDTQYF. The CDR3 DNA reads TGTGCCAGCAGCCACCGACAGGGGGCATTTGGCACAGATACGCAGTATTTT.

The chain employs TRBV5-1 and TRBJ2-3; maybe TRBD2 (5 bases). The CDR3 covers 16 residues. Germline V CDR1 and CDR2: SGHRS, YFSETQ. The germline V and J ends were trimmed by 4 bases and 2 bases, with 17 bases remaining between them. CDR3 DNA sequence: TGCGCCAGCAGCCCCTCTAGCAGAACATCCACAGATACGCAGTATTTT. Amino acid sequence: CASSPSSRTSTDTQYF. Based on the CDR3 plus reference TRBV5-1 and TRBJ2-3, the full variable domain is KAGVTQTPRYLIKTRGQQVTLSCSPISGHRSVSWYQQTPGQGLQFLFEYFSETQRNKGNFPGRFSGRQFSNSRSEMNVSTLELGDSALYLCASSPSSRTSTDTQYFGPGTRLTVL.

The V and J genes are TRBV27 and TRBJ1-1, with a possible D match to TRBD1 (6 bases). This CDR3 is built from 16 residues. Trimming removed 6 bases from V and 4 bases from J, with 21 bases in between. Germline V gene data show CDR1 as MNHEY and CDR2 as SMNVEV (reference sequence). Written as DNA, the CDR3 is TGTGCCAGCAGCTTCTTACAGGGAAAGAAGGGCACTGAAGCTTTCTTT. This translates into CASSFLQGKKGTEAFF.

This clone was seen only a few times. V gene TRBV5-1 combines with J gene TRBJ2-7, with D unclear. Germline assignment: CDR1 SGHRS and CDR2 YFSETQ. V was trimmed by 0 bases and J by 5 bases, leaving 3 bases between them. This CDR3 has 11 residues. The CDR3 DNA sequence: TGCGCCAGCAGCTTGGATAACGAGCAGTACTTC. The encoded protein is CASSLDNEQYF.

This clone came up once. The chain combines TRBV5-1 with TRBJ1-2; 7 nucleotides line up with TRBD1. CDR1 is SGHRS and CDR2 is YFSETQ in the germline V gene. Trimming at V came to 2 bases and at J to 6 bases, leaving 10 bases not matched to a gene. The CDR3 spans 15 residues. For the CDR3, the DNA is TGCGCCAGCAGCTTTAACCGGGACAGAGCAAATGGCTACACCTTC. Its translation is CASSFNRDRANGYTF.

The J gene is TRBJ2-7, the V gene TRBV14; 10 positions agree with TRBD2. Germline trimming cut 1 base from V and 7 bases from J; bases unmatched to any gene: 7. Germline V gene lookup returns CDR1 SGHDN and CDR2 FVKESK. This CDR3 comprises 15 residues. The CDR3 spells CASSQGGISGGEQYF. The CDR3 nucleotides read TGTGCCAGCAGCCAAGGCGGTATTAGCGGGGGGGAGCAGTACTTC.

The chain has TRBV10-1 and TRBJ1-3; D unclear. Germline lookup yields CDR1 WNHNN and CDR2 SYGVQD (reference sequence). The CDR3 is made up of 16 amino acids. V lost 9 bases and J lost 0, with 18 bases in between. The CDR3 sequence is CARRARVTSSGNTIYF. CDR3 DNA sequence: TGCGCCAGACGCGCCCGGGTCACCTCCTCTGGAAACACCATATATTTT.

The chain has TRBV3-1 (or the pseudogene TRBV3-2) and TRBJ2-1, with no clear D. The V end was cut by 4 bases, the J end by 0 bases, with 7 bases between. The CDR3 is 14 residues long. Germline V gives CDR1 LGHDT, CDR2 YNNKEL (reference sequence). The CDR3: CASSLQSSYNEQFF. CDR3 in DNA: TGTGCCAGCAGCCTACAAAGCTCCTACAATGAGCAGTTCTTC.

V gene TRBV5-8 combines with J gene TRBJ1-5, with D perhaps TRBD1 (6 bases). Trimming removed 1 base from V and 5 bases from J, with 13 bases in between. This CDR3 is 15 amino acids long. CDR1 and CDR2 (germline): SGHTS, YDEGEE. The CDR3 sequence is CASSLRTAGDQPQHF. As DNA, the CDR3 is TGTGCCAGCAGCTTGAGGACGGCAGGGGATCAGCCCCAGCATTTT.

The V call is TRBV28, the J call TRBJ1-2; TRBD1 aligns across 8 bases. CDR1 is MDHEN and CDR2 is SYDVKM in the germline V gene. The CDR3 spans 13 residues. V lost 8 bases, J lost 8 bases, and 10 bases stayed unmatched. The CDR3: CASLAGGSGGYTF. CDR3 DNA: TGTGCCAGCCTTGCAGGGGGCTCGGGGGGCTACACCTTC.

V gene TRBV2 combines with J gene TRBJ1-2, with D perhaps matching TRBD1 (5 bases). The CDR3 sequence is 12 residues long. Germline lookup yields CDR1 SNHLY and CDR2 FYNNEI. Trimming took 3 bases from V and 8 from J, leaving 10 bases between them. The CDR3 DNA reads TGTGCCAGCAGTGATGTGGAGGGGGGCTACACCTTC. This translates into CASSDVEGGYTF.

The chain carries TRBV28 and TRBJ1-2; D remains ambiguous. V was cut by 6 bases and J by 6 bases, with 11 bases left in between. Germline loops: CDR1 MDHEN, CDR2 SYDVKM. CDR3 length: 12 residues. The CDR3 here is CASRTSRDGYTF. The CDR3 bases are TGTGCCAGCAGAACGTCACGGGATGGCTACACCTTC.

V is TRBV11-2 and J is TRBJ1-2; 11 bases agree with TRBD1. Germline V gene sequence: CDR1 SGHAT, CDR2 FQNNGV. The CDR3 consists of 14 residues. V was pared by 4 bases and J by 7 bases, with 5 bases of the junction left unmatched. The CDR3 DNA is TGTGCCAGCAGCTCCCGGGGACAGGGGGGTGGCTACACCTTC. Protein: CASSSRGQGGGYTF.

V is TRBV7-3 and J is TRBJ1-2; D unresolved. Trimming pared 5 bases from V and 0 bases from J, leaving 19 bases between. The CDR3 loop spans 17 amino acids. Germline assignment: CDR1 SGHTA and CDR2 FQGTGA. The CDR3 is CASSPLPPGGANYGYTF. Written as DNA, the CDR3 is TGTGCCAGCAGCCCTCTCCCCCCGGGAGGAGCTAACTATGGCTACACCTTC.

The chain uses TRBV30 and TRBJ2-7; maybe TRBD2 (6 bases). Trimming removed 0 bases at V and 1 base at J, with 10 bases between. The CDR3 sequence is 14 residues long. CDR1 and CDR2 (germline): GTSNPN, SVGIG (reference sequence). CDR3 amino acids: CAWSVSGGSYEQYF. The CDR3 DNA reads TGTGCCTGGAGTGTATCCGGGGGTTCCTACGAGCAGTACTTC.

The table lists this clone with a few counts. Here the CDR3 DNA reads TGTGCCAGCAGCGCGACAGGGAACGACTATGGCTACACCTTC. It encodes CASSATGNDYGYTF. The chain employs TRBV9 and TRBJ1-2; 7 positions match TRBD1. CDR1 SGDLS and CDR2 YYNGEE come from the germline V gene. The CDR3 extends over 14 amino acids. The trim removed 3 bases at V and 3 bases at J, leaving 5 bases unmatched.

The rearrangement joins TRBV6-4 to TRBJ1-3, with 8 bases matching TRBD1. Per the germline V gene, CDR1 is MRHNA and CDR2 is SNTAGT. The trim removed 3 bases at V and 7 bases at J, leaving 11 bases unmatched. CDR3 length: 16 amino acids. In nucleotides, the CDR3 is TGTGCCAGCAGTGAGCCTCCGGGACAGGCGGAGAACACCATATATTTT. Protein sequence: CASSEPPGQAENTIYF.

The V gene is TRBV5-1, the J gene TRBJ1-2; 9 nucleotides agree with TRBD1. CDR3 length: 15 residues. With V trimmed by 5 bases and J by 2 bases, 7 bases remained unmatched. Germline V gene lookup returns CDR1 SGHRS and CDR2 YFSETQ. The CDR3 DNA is TGCGCCAGCAGTCTCGGACAGGGGAGCAACTATGGCTACACCTTC. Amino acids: CASSLGQGSNYGYTF.

CDR3 sequence reads: CASSLAGLPRPTDTQYF. CDR3 DNA: TGCGCCAGCAGCTTGGCGGGACTACCTAGACCCACAGATACGCAGTATTTT. The rearrangement uses TRBV5-1 and TRBJ2-3; TRBD2 matches at 7 bases. V gave up 0 bases and J gave up 2 bases; unmatched junction bases: 9. Germline CDR1 is SGHRS and CDR2 is YFSETQ. The CDR3 runs to 17 residues.

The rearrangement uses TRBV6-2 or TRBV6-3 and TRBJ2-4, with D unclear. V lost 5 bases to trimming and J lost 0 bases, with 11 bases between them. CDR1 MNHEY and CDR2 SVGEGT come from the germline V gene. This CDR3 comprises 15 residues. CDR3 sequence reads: CASSRLELAKNIQYF. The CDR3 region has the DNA TGTGCCAGCAGTCGGCTAGAACTAGCCAAAAACATTCAGTACTTC.

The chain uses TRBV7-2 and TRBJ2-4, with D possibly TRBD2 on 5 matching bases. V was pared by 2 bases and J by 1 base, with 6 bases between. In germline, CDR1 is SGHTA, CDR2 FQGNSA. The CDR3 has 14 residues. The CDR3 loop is CASSLSGAKNIQYF. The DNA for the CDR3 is TGTGCCAGCAGCTTATCGGGGGCCAAAAACATTCAGTACTTC.

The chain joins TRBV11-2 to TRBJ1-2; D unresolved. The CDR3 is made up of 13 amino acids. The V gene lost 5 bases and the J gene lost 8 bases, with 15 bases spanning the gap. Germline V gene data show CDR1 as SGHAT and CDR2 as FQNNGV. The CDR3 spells CASSPVEARGYTF. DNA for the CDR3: TGTGCCAGCAGCCCCGTGGAGGCACGCGGCTACACCTTC.

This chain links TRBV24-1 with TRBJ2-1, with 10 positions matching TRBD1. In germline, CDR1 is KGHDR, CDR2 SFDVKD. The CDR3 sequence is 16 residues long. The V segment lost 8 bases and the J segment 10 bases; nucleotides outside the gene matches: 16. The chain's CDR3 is CATKGAGTGAAGEQFF. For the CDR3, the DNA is TGTGCCACCAAGGGAGCCGGGACAGGGGCGGCGGGGGAGCAGTTCTTC.